This T cell receptor beta chain was observed in a study of blood T cell repertoires in COVID-19. Categorization into cohorts depended on clinical history that participants reported. This CDR3 region has 14 residues. The V end lost 0 bases, the J end lost 7 bases, and 11 bases lay between the germline ends. Germline loops: CDR1 SGHRS, CDR2 YFSETQ. In the source study's methods: Reference gene primers were amplified, and this amplification served to estimate nucleated cell counts. Repertoires were generated with immunoSEQ multiplex PCR, while TCRdb's copy carries only in-frame clones and drops some. The V and J calls and clone size are taken from that table; D and trimming were inferred from the DNA. The table lists hundreds of thousands of clones, around 85% of them singletons.

Material: PBMCs or T cells enriched from blood (not recorded which). The chain employs TRBV5-1 and TRBJ2-1, with D perhaps matching TRBD2 (5 bases). The TCR originated in an older woman who had recovered from COVID-19. The CDR3 region is CASSLGGYGNEQFF. In DNA form, the CDR3 reads TGCGCCAGCAGCTTGGGAGGGTACGGGAATGAGCAGTTCTTC. The whole variable domain, remainder taken from reference TRBV5-1 and TRBJ2-1, is KAGVTQTPRYLIKTRGQQVTLSCSPISGHRSVSWYQQTPGQGLQFLFEYFSETQRNKGNFPGRFSGRQFSNSRSEMNVSTLELGDSALYLCASSLGGYGNEQFFGPGTRLTVL.